Listed here are 3 T cell receptor beta chains from one sample, sequenced in a study of beta chain features in type 1 diabetes. Investigators reverse transcribed all isolated RNA, so they sequenced expressed TCRB transcripts. The table came from immunoSEQ multiplex PCR; TCRdb's copy has only in-frame clones and leaves some out. The sample contains about 150,000 clones, around a tenth of which appear only once. The sample taken for sequencing was central memory CD4+ T cells from blood. The receptors were sampled from a man between 18 and 35 years old in good health.

The chain joins TRBV6-5 to TRBJ2-1, with 9 bases identical to TRBD2. Germline lookup yields CDR1 MNHEY and CDR2 SVGAGI. V lost 6 bases and J lost 0; bases outside the gene matches: 3. The CDR3 sequence is 15 residues long. CDR3 in amino acids: CASRFSGSSYNEQFF. The CDR3 bases are TGTGCCAGCAGGTTTAGCGGGAGCTCCTACAATGAGCAGTTCTTC.

This clone was detected ten times or more. Other DNA sequences within the sample encode an identical CDR3. The CDR3 DNA is TGCGCCAGCAGCCGGACTAGCGGGGGGGCTTACGAGCAGTACTTC. Residues: CASSRTSGGAYEQYF. The chain carries TRBV4-1 and TRBJ2-7; the match to TRBD2 covers 15 bases. With 4 bases clipped from V and 4 bases from J, the junction kept 2 bases outside the gene matches. The CDR3 runs to 15 residues. CDR1 MGHRA and CDR2 YSYEKL come from the germline V gene.

The CDR3 DNA reads TGTGCCAGCAGAAGGACAGGCACTGAAGCTTTCTTT. Its protein product is CASRRTGTEAFF. The gene calls are TRBV6-5 and TRBJ1-1, with 7 bases aligning to TRBD1. CDR1 is MNHEY, CDR2 SVGAGI, per germline. The CDR3 consists of 12 residues. The trim removed 6 bases at V and 4 bases at J, leaving 2 bases unmatched.